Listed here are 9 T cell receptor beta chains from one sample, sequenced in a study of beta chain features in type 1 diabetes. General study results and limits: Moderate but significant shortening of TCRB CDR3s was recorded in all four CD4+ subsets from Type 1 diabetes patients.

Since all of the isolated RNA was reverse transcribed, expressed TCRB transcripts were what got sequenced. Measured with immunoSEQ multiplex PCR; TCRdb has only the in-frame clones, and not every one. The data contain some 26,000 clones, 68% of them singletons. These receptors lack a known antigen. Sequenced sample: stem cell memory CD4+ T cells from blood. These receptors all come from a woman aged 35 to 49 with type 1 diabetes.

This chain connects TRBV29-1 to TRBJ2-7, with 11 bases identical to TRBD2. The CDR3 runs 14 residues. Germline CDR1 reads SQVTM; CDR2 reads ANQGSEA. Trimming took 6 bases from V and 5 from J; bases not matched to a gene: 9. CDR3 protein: CSVPTSGNLDEQYF. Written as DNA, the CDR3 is TGCAGCGTGCCGACTAGCGGGAATTTGGACGAGCAGTACTTC.

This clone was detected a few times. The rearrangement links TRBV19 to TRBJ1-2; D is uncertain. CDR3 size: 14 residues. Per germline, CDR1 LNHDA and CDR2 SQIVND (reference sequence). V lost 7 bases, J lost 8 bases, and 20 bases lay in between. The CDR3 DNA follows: TGTGCCAGTACTCCGGGCAGGTTCTCGGGAGGCTACACCTTC. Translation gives CASTPGRFSGGYTF.

As DNA, the CDR3 is TGTGCCAGCAGCTTTCGACAGGGGGTTGTCACAGATACGCAGTATTTT. As protein: CASSFRQGVVTDTQYF. The chain joins TRBV7-3 to TRBJ2-3; TRBD1 agrees at 9 bases. This CDR3 spans 16 amino acids. The V and J ends lost 3 bases and 2 bases, in that order; junction bases with no gene match: 6. CDR1 is SGHTA, CDR2 FQGTGA, per germline.

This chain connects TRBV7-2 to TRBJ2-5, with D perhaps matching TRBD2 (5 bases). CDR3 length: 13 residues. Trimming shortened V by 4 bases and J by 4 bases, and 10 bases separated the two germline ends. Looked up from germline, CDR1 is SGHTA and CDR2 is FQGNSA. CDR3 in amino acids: CASSSSGGETQYF. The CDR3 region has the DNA TGTGCCAGCAGCTCGTCAGGAGGAGAGACCCAGTACTTC.

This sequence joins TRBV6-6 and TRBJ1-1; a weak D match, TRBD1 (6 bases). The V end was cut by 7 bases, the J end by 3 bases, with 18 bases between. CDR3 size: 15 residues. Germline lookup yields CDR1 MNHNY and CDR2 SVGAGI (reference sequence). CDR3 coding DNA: TGTGCCAGCACCCCACAACAGGGACGAGACACTGAAGCTTTCTTT. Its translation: CASTPQQGRDTEAFF.

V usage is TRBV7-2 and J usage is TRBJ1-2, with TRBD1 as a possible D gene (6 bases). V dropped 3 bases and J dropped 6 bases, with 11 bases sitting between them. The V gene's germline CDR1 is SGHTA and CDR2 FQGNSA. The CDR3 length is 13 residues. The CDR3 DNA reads TGTGCCAGCAGCTTTGGTCAGGGGAATGGCTACACCTTC. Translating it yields CASSFGQGNGYTF.

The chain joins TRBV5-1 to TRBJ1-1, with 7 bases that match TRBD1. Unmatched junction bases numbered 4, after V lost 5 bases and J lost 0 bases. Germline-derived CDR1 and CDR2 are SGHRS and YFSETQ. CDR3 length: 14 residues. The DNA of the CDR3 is TGCGCCAGCAGTGGTGGGACAGTGAACACTGAAGCTTTCTTT. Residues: CASSGGTVNTEAFF.

The CDR3 DNA is TGTGCCAGCAGTTTAGGGACACACCTCGGGTCCCTCCACTTT. Its protein product is CASSLGTHLGSLHF. The rearrangement uses TRBV28 and TRBJ1-6; a weak D match, TRBD1 (6 bases). Trimming left V 2 bases short and J 14 bases short, with 16 bases between. The germline V gene has CDR1 MDHEN and CDR2 SYDVKM. This CDR3 has 14 residues.

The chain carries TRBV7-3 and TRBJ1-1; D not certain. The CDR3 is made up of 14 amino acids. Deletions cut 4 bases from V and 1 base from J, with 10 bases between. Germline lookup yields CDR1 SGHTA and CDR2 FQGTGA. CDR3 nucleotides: TGTGCCAGCAGCTCCACAGCACAGAACACTGAAGCTTTCTTT. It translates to CASSSTAQNTEAFF.